This T cell receptor beta chain is from a study of T-cell memory formation after mild COVID-19. This clonotype counts as medium-sized. TCRdb redid the calling of the 5' RACE reads with MiXCR, one entry per CDR3 protein. Found here are under 200,000 distinct CDR3 sequences, more than 9% of them singletons; the top ten hold 3.5% to 4.5%. The CDR3 has 16 residues. Trimming cost V 1 base and J 0 bases; bases outside gene matches: 2. Looked up from germline, CDR1 is SGHTA and CDR2 is FQGNSA. The sample consisted of PBMCs or a T cell subset sorted from them (not recorded which). The V call is TRBV7-2, the J call TRBJ2-2, with 7 bases fitting TRBD1. The TCR sequence derives from a man aged 18 to 35 who had mild COVID-19 (a few samples of this study predate the infection). Cell type and time point are not known. CDR3 residues: CASSLVGGANTGELFF. CDR3 in DNA: TGTGCCAGCAGCTTAGTAGGGGGCGCGAACACCGGGGAGCTGTTTTTT.